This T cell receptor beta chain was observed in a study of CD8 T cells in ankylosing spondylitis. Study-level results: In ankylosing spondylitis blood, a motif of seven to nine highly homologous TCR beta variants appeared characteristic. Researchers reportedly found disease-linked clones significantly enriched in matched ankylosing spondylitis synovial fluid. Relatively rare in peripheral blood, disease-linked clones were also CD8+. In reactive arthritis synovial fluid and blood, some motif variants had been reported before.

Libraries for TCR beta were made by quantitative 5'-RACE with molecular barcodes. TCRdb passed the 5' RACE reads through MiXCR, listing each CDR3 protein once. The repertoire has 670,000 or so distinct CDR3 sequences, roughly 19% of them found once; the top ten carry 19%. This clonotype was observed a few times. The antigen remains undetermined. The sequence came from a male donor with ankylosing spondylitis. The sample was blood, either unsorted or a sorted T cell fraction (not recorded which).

The chain's CDR3 is CASSFARDRSPLHF. CDR3 in DNA: TGTGCCAGCAGCTTCGCCAGGGATCGGTCACCCCTCCACTTT. The chain recombines TRBV5-6 with TRBJ1-6; perhaps TRBD1 as D (5 bases). This CDR3 comprises 14 residues. V was trimmed by 2 bases and J by 10 bases, leaving 13 bases between them. Germline CDR1 is SGHDT and CDR2 is YYEEEE.